This T cell receptor beta chain was found in a study of blood T cell repertoires in COVID-19. Study summary: Sources were T cells, B-cell-depleted T cells, or PBMCs; the material itself was cDNA or gDNA.

Seattle researchers signed up patients amid active infection and tracked them longitudinally. The CDR3 is 17 amino acids. V dropped 4 bases and J dropped 1 base, with 17 bases sitting between them. Germline V gene lookup returns CDR1 LGHDT and CDR2 YNNKEL (reference sequence). Original methodology: Using reference gene primer amplification, nucleated cell counts were estimated. Only in-frame clones appear in the TCRdb table, and some are missing; sequencing was by immunoSEQ multiplex PCR. The V and J calls and clone size are taken from that table; D and trimming were inferred from the DNA. The sample has 200,000 to 300,000 clones; roughly 79% are singletons.

The receptor's source is a woman of 80 years or more with COVID-19, enrolled during active disease. What was sequenced was peripheral blood. The chain employs TRBV3-1 (or the pseudogene TRBV3-2) and TRBJ2-1; possibly TRBD2 for D (5 bases). CDR3 in amino acids: CASSPRQLAASYNEQFF. In DNA, the CDR3 is TGTGCCAGCAGCCCCCGTCAGCTAGCTGCTTCCTACAATGAGCAGTTCTTC.